The following is a T cell receptor beta chain sequence with its context. The data are from a study of cytomegalovirus exposure and HLA in healthy donors. Across the whole study: The approximately 710 first-cohort repertoires and the 110 or so validation repertoires shared the same platform, a later analysis reported.

Clones were read by immunoSEQ multiplex PCR, and TCRdb kept only the in-frame ones, dropping some. The sample records fewer than 200,000 clones, 85% being singletons. Germline V gene lookup returns CDR1 MNHNS and CDR2 SASEGT. The V and J ends lost 2 bases and 1 base, in that order; junction bases with no gene match: 4. The CDR3 consists of 15 residues. This clonotype originated in a man between 18 and 35 years old in good health and CMV-seropositive. Source material: PBMCs. V gene TRBV6-1 combines with J gene TRBJ2-5; TRBD1 agrees at 7 bases. As DNA, the CDR3 is TGTGCCAGCAGTGAAATAACAGGGGCCCAAGAGACCCAGTACTTC. This gives the protein CASSEITGAQETQYF.